These 30 T cell receptor beta chains originate from one sample sequenced in a study of cytomegalovirus exposure and HLA in healthy donors. The PCR employed 60 Vbeta primers together with 13 Jbeta primers. Clones were sequenced by immunoSEQ multiplex PCR, and TCRdb holds only the in-frame ones, with some missing. The repertoire has approximately 130,000 clones, 77% of them found once; the top ten carry around 1.3%. Input material: PBMCs. The receptor set was obtained from a woman aged 40-49 years in good health and CMV-seronegative.

Regarding this clone: The germline gene is not matched at one end of the junction; a read error may be the cause. The chain joins TRBV5-6 to TRBJ1-1; D may be TRBD1 (6 bases). The V gene's germline CDR1 is SGHDT and CDR2 YYEEEE. The CDR3 totals 13 residues. The CDR3 coding sequence is TGTGCCAGCAGCGTGAGGGGGAACACTGAAGCTTCCTTT. Translation: CASSVRGNTEASF. Based on the CDR3 plus reference TRBV5-6 and TRBJ1-1, the full variable domain is DAGVTQSPTHLIKTRGQQVTLRCSPKSGHDTVSWYQQALGQGPQFIFQYYEEEERQRGNFPDRFSGHQFPNYSSELNVNALLLGDSALYLCASSVRGNTEASFGQGTRLTVV.

A few counts support this clone. The rearrangement joins TRBV5-1 to TRBJ2-1; 9 nucleotides align to TRBD2. Germline V gives CDR1 SGHRS, CDR2 YFSETQ. V shed 0 bases and J 7 bases; nucleotides not matched to a gene: 11. CDR3 length: 17 residues. CDR3 residues: CASSLEVVGAGGNEQFF. The CDR3 DNA reads as TGCGCCAGCAGCTTGGAGGTGGTGGGAGCGGGGGGTAATGAGCAGTTCTTC.

The V gene is TRBV19, the J gene TRBJ1-5, with 7 bases matching TRBD1. Unmatched junction bases numbered 2, after V lost 6 bases and J lost 0 bases. The CDR3 totals 14 residues. In germline, CDR1 is LNHDA, CDR2 SQIVND (reference sequence). Written as DNA, the CDR3 is TGTGCCAGTAGAGACAGGGCTAGCAATCAGCCCCAGCATTTT. Amino acids: CASRDRASNQPQHF. Drawing the rest from reference TRBV19 and TRBJ1-5, the complete variable domain is DGGITQSPKYLFRKEGQNVTLSCEQNLNHDAMYWYRQDPGQGLRLIYYSQIVNDFQKGDIAEGYSVSREKKESFPLTVTSAQKNPTAFYLCASRDRASNQPQHFGDGTRLSIL.

This clone came up a few times. V usage is TRBV7-9 and J usage is TRBJ2-5, with a tentative D call TRBD2 (6 bases). V dropped 4 bases and J dropped 1 base, with 10 bases sitting between them. Germline values: CDR1 SEHNR, CDR2 FQNEAQ (reference sequence). There are 14 residues in the CDR3. CDR3 bases: TGTGCCAGCAGCTCCCGGACTATCCAAGAGACCCAGTACTTC. Residues: CASSSRTIQETQYF. Looking up the rest from reference TRBV7-9 and TRBJ2-5 gives the full variable domain: DTGVSQNPRHKITKRGQNVTFRCDPISEHNRLYWYRQTLGQGPEFLTYFQNEAQLEKSRLLSDRFSAERPKGSFSTLEIQRTEQGDSAMYLCASSSRTIQETQYFGPGTRLLVL.

J is TRBJ1-3 and V is TRBV6-5; TRBD1 might be the D (5 bases). The germline V gene encodes CDR1 MNHEY and CDR2 SVGAGI. The CDR3 contains 13 residues. V was trimmed by 6 bases and J by 0 bases, leaving 6 bases between them. CDR3 coding DNA: TGTGCCAGCAGGGACACCTCTGGAAACACCATATATTTT. Its protein is CASRDTSGNTIYF.

This chain connects TRBV27 to TRBJ2-1; TRBD2 agrees at 14 bases. Germline CDR1 is MNHEY and CDR2 is SMNVEV (reference sequence). CDR3 size: 18 residues. V shed 5 bases and J 2 bases; nucleotides not matched to a gene: 8. CDR3 bases: TGTGCCAGCAGTCCCCCGGGACTAGCGGGGGCCACCTACAATGAGCAGTTCTTC. Protein product: CASSPPGLAGATYNEQFF.

This chain uses TRBV30 with TRBJ1-5, with 9 bases identical to TRBD1. Germline loops: CDR1 GTSNPN, CDR2 SVGIG (reference sequence). The ends lost 1 base at V and 7 bases at J; junction bases unmatched: 5. CDR3 length: 14 residues. The CDR3 loop reads CAWSAGTGRQPQHF. In nucleotides, the CDR3 is TGTGCCTGGAGTGCCGGGACAGGGAGGCAGCCCCAGCATTTT.

This clone appeared once. The chain carries TRBV19 and TRBJ1-5, with TRBD1 as a possible D gene (5 bases). The ends were cut back, 5 bases at V and 2 bases at J, with 10 bases in the middle. This CDR3 region has 14 residues. Germline loops: CDR1 LNHDA, CDR2 SQIVND (reference sequence). CDR3 bases: TGTGCCAGTAGTGTATCCAGGGGCAATCAGCCCCAGCATTTT. This codes for CASSVSRGNQPQHF.

The CDR3 nucleotides read TGTGCCAGCAGAGGGGATTGGGAGCAGTACTTC. Its protein product is CASRGDWEQYF. The rearrangement joins TRBV7-8 to TRBJ2-7; possible D gene TRBD1, 5 bases. V lost 6 bases, J lost 7 bases, and 10 bases lay in between. The V gene's germline CDR1 is SGHVS and CDR2 FQNEAQ. This CDR3 comprises 11 residues. Full variable domain (remainder filled in from reference TRBV7-8 and TRBJ2-7): GAGVSQSPRYKVAKRGQDVALRCDPISGHVSLFWYQQALGQGPEFLTYFQNEAQLDKSGLPSDRFFAERPEGSVSTLKIQRTQQEDSAVYLCASRGDWEQYFGPGTRLTVT.

This clone was observed once. The J gene is TRBJ2-2, the V gene TRBV4-2; 7 bases are a match to TRBD1. There are 17 residues in the CDR3. Per the germline V gene, CDR1 is LGHNA and CDR2 is YNFKEQ. The J segment lost 0 bases and the V segment lost 3 bases, leaving 7 bases of the junction unmatched. CDR3 in amino acids: CASSQTGYQPNTGELFF. In DNA form, the CDR3 reads TGTGCCAGCAGCCAGACAGGGTACCAGCCGAACACCGGGGAGCTGTTTTTT.

This clone was seen a handful of times. The V call is TRBV6-1, the J call TRBJ2-3; D gene unclear. Per germline, CDR1 MNHNS and CDR2 SASEGT. This CDR3 spans 12 amino acids. V was clipped by 7 bases and J by 4 bases, with 9 bases between them. The CDR3 sequence: CASTLVADTQYF. CDR3 bases: TGTGCCAGCACCCTAGTGGCAGATACGCAGTATTTT.

This rearrangement joins TRBV19 to TRBJ2-5; 9 bases are shared with TRBD1. CDR1 is LNHDA, CDR2 SQIVND, per germline (reference sequence). V lost 2 bases, J lost 2 bases, and 6 bases stayed unmatched. This CDR3 has 16 residues. CDR3 region: CASSILQGAPQETQYF. CDR3 nucleotide sequence: TGTGCCAGTAGTATACTACAGGGGGCGCCTCAAGAGACCCAGTACTTC.

In its sample, this clone was seen once. V is TRBV15 and J is TRBJ2-7; D is unclear. The CDR3 extends over 14 amino acids. V was cut by 0 bases and J by 3 bases, with 9 bases left in between. CDR1 and CDR2 (germline): LNHNV, YYDKDF (reference sequence). In nucleotides, the CDR3 is TGTGCCACCAGCAGAGATCAGGCCTTCTACGAGCAGTACTTC. Encoded protein: CATSRDQAFYEQYF.

The chain joins TRBV9 to TRBJ1-3; a weak D match, TRBD1 (5 bases). Germline CDR1 and CDR2: SGDLS and YYNGEE. Trimming left V 4 bases short and J 4 bases short, with 18 bases between. The CDR3 runs to 16 residues. The chain's CDR3 is CASSPMDKPVGNTIYF. As DNA, the CDR3 is TGTGCCAGCAGCCCAATGGACAAACCGGTGGGAAACACCATATATTTT.

Only a few counts were recorded for this clone. The chain couples TRBV7-8 to TRBJ2-5; 8 bases match TRBD2. CDR1 and CDR2 from the germline V gene are SGHVS and FQNEAQ. The CDR3 has 16 amino acids. The trim removed 5 bases at V and 0 bases at J, leaving 8 bases unmatched. The chain's CDR3 is CASSLQRGLYQETQYF. Here the CDR3 DNA reads TGTGCCAGCAGCCTACAGCGGGGGCTGTACCAAGAGACCCAGTACTTC. The entire variable domain, with the rest obtained from reference TRBV7-8 and TRBJ2-5, is as follows: GAGVSQSPRYKVAKRGQDVALRCDPISGHVSLFWYQQALGQGPEFLTYFQNEAQLDKSGLPSDRFFAERPEGSVSTLKIQRTQQEDSAVYLCASSLQRGLYQETQYFGPGTRLLVL.

The J gene is TRBJ1-1, the V gene TRBV15, with D maybe TRBD1 (6 bases). The V end was cut by 2 bases, the J end by 6 bases, with 28 bases between. CDR1 is LNHNV and CDR2 is YYDKDF in the germline V gene (reference sequence). The CDR3 covers 19 residues. The CDR3 spells CATSRPSGGRLSGWSEAFF. The DNA for the CDR3 is TGTGCCACCAGCAGACCAAGTGGGGGCAGATTGAGCGGCTGGTCTGAAGCTTTCTTT.

The chain carries TRBV10-3 and TRBJ1-6, with a possible D match to TRBD1 (6 bases). The ends were cut back, 3 bases at V and 1 base at J, with 13 bases in the middle. This CDR3 spans 17 amino acids. Germline V gene lookup returns CDR1 ENHRY and CDR2 SYGVKD. Written as DNA, the CDR3 is TGTGCCATCAGTGATCCCAGGGGAAATTCCTATAATTCACCCCTCCACTTT. This translates into CAISDPRGNSYNSPLHF.

The rearrangement joins TRBV12-5 to TRBJ2-1; no clear D gene. The CDR3 contains 12 residues. V dropped 7 bases and J dropped 6 bases, with 10 bases sitting between them. Germline CDR1 LGHNT, CDR2 FRNRAP. The CDR3 DNA reads as TGTGCTAGTGCCACCCGCGGCAATGAGCAGTTCTTC. Translated: CASATRGNEQFF. Together with reference TRBV12-5 and TRBJ2-1, the CDR3 gives the full variable domain: DARVTQTPRHKVTEMGQEVTMRCQPILGHNTVFWYRQTMMQGLELLAYFRNRAPLDDSGMPKDRFSAEMPDATLATLKIQPSEPRDSAVYFCASATRGNEQFFGPGTRLTVL.

The gene calls are TRBV28 and TRBJ1-1; 8 bases are shared with TRBD1. CDR3 length equals 14 residues. The trim removed 1 base at V and 8 bases at J, leaving 6 bases unmatched. In germline, CDR1 is MDHEN, CDR2 SYDVKM. The CDR3 DNA sequence: TGTGCCAGCAGTTTATTCAGGGGGCTTGGGGAAGCTTTCTTT. It encodes CASSLFRGLGEAFF.

This chain uses TRBV28 with TRBJ1-2; 11 bases line up with TRBD1. J lost 11 bases, V lost 2 bases, and 7 bases had no gene match. The germline gives CDR1 MDHEN, CDR2 SYDVKM. CDR3 size: 14 residues. CDR3 region: CASSLPGTGGGYTF. DNA of the CDR3: TGTGCCAGCAGTTTACCCGGGACAGGGGGAGGATACACCTTC.

The V gene is TRBV10-3, the J gene TRBJ2-7, with a possible D match to TRBD1 (6 bases). V was cut by 2 bases and J by 2 bases, with 13 bases left in between. The CDR3 consists of 15 residues. The germline gives CDR1 ENHRY, CDR2 SYGVKD. CDR3 loop: CAISELTGKAYEQYF. Written as DNA, the CDR3 is TGTGCCATCAGTGAGCTGACAGGTAAAGCCTACGAGCAGTACTTC.

This clone was counted only a few times. J is TRBJ1-1 and V is TRBV7-9; 8 bases line up with TRBD1. Germline V gives CDR1 SEHNR, CDR2 FQNEAQ (reference sequence). CDR3 length: 15 amino acids. Trimming cost V 4 bases and J 6 bases; bases outside gene matches: 10. In DNA, the CDR3 is TGTGCCAGCAGCTCAAGCCGACAGGGGCGCGCTGAAGCTTTCTTT. Its protein is CASSSSRQGRAEAFF. The whole variable domain, remainder taken from reference TRBV7-9 and TRBJ1-1, is DTGVSQNPRHKITKRGQNVTFRCDPISEHNRLYWYRQTLGQGPEFLTYFQNEAQLEKSRLLSDRFSAERPKGSFSTLEIQRTEQGDSAMYLCASSSSRQGRAEAFFGQGTRLTVV.

The CDR3 is CASTHWTLHEKLFF. The CDR3 DNA reads TGTGCCAGCACCCACTGGACACTTCATGAAAAACTGTTTTTT. The gene calls are TRBV7-9 and TRBJ1-4; TRBD1 might be the D (5 bases). Germline V CDR1 and CDR2: SEHNR, FQNEAQ (reference sequence). V shed 7 bases and J shed 6 bases, with 15 bases lying between them. This CDR3 has 14 amino acids.

The chain uses TRBV4-1 and TRBJ1-1; D is perhaps TRBD1 (6 bases). CDR3 length equals 15 residues. The V gene's germline CDR1 is MGHRA and CDR2 YSYEKL. Trimming removed 1 base from V and 8 bases from J, with 17 bases in between. CDR3 amino acids: CASSQGGRGSVEAFF. CDR3 sequence (DNA): TGCGCCAGCAGCCAAGGGGGCAGGGGTTCTGTCGAAGCTTTCTTT.

The chain has TRBV6-5 and TRBJ1-6; D is unresolved. The V end lost 5 bases, the J end lost 9 bases, and 11 bases lay between the germline ends. The CDR3 extends over 13 amino acids. The germline V gene has CDR1 MNHEY and CDR2 SVGAGI. The DNA of the CDR3 is TGTGCCAGCAGTCCGACAAATGTTTCACCCCTCCACTTT. It is translated as CASSPTNVSPLHF.

This sequence joins TRBV19 and TRBJ1-5, with 11 nucleotides matching TRBD1. This CDR3 comprises 16 residues. Germline trimming cut 0 bases from V and 10 bases from J; bases unmatched to any gene: 8. Germline CDR1 is LNHDA and CDR2 is SQIVND (reference sequence). The CDR3 loop reads CASSIDRDRGTGPQHF. The CDR3 coding sequence is TGTGCCAGTAGTATAGACCGGGACAGGGGGACCGGTCCCCAGCATTTT.

The J gene is TRBJ1-1, the V gene TRBV14; no reliable D call. The CDR3 covers 13 residues. CDR1 SGHDN and CDR2 FVKESK come from the germline V gene. V was cut by 5 bases and J by 5 bases, with 12 bases left in between. The CDR3 loop is CASSIAPRTEAFF. The CDR3 nucleotides are TGTGCCAGCAGCATCGCCCCGAGGACTGAAGCTTTCTTT. Looking up the rest from reference TRBV14 and TRBJ1-1 gives the full variable domain: EAGVTQFPSHSVIEKGQTVTLRCDPISGHDNLYWYRRVMGKEIKFLLHFVKESKQDESGMPNNRFLAERTGGTYSTLKVQPAELEDSGVYFCASSIAPRTEAFFGQGTRLTVV.

The chain has TRBV5-6 and TRBJ2-1; D unresolved. Germline values: CDR1 SGHDT, CDR2 YYEEEE. This CDR3 is 13 amino acids long. The V gene lost 2 bases and the J gene lost 6 bases, with 9 bases spanning the gap. CDR3 residues: CASSLLTTNEQFF. In DNA form, the CDR3 reads TGTGCCAGCAGCTTACTCACCACCAATGAGCAGTTCTTC.

The V call is TRBV29-1, the J call TRBJ2-4; TRBD2 matches at 11 bases. The CDR3 has 13 residues. Germline lookup yields CDR1 SQVTM and CDR2 ANQGSEA. The V gene end was trimmed by 7 bases and the J gene end by 5 bases; junction bases not matched to a gene: 4. CDR3 in amino acids: CSGLAGGQNIQYF. CDR3 nucleotide sequence: TGCAGCGGCTTAGCGGGGGGGCAAAACATTCAGTACTTC.

The chain links TRBV5-8 to TRBJ2-1; D remains ambiguous. V shed 4 bases and J shed 9 bases, with 14 bases lying between them. Germline-derived CDR1 and CDR2 are SGHTS and YDEGEE. This CDR3 has 13 residues. The DNA of the CDR3 is TGTGCCAGCAGCCTCCTGACTGCAAGTGAGCAGTTCTTC. As protein: CASSLLTASEQFF.